The next 20 T cell receptor beta chains were all read from a single sample in a study of blood T cell repertoires in COVID-19 (TCRdb year 2020). Library method: the immunoSEQ multiplex PCR assay. TCRdb mirrors the immuneACCESS table, restricted to in-frame sequences. Some clones are absent from its copies; in checked studies, under half trace to an unresolved V gene, and the reason for the others is unknown. The sample table records about 110,000 clones; roughly 86% of these occur just once. Clones ranked in the top ten supply 4% to 5.5% of the sample. The sequencing sample was made of peripheral blood. These receptors all stem from a man aged 35-49 years with acute or convalescent COVID-19.

CDR3 region: CASSLTRGFPGELFF. The CDR3 DNA reads TGTGCCAGCAGTTTAACCCGGGGATTTCCCGGGGAGCTGTTTTTT. The chain joins TRBV27 to TRBJ2-2; tentative D call: TRBD2 (5 bases). The V gene lost 2 bases and the J gene lost 6 bases, with 13 bases spanning the gap. The CDR3 extends over 15 amino acids. Germline assignment: CDR1 MNHEY and CDR2 SMNVEV (reference sequence).

The chain employs TRBV5-5 and TRBJ2-7; maybe TRBD2 (6 bases). Germline V CDR1 and CDR2: SGHKS, YYEKEE (reference sequence). The CDR3 consists of 15 residues. The V end lost 4 bases, the J end lost 5 bases, and 19 bases lay between the germline ends. In DNA, the CDR3 is TGTGCCAGCAGCCCCCGAGATTTCGGGGGACACGAGCAGTACTTC. Translated: CASSPRDFGGHEQYF.

The chain uses TRBV5-4 and TRBJ2-7, with D uncertain. V lost 4 bases and J lost 3, with 14 bases in between. The germline V gene encodes CDR1 SGHNT and CDR2 YYREEE (reference sequence). The CDR3 length is 14 residues. This chain's CDR3 is CASSRRTAGYEQYF. The CDR3 region has the DNA TGTGCCAGCAGCCGGCGCACAGCTGGCTACGAGCAGTACTTC.

This clone was found once. The gene calls are TRBV20-1 and TRBJ2-5; possibly TRBD2 for D (6 bases). The CDR3 contains 11 residues. Germline V gene sequence: CDR1 DFQATT, CDR2 SNEGSKA (reference sequence). Trimming pared 0 bases from V and 14 bases from J, leaving 13 bases between. The CDR3 coding sequence is TGCAGTGCTAGAGATCAACTAGCATTTTACTTC. Protein: CSARDQLAFYF.

The chain joins TRBV11-1 to TRBJ2-1; no clear D gene. The CDR3 has 12 amino acids. Germline V gives CDR1 SGHAT, CDR2 FQDESV (reference sequence). V gave up 1 base and J gave up 7 bases, with 5 bases separating them. The DNA of the CDR3 is TGTGCCAGCAGCTTAGAGAGAAATGAGCAGTTCTTC. Its protein product is CASSLERNEQFF.

V usage is TRBV4-1 and J usage is TRBJ2-5, with D tentatively TRBD2 (6 bases). Looked up from germline, CDR1 is MGHRA and CDR2 is YSYEKL. This CDR3 comprises 17 residues. The V end was cut by 0 bases, the J end by 5 bases, with 19 bases between. CDR3 nucleotide sequence: TGCGCCAGCAGCCAAGAATGGCGGGACGCTGGGTTGGAGACCCAGTACTTC. Residues: CASSQEWRDAGLETQYF.

With regard to this clone: Other nucleotide sequences from this sample produce the same CDR3. The chain carries TRBV7-8 and TRBJ1-1; possible D gene TRBD1, 5 bases. The V end lost 1 base, the J end lost 3 bases, and 6 bases lay between the germline ends. The CDR3 runs to 13 residues. The germline CDR1 and CDR2 sequences are SGHVS and FQNEAQ. The CDR3 region is CASSLGGDTEAFF. DNA of the CDR3: TGTGCCAGCAGCTTAGGGGGGGACACTGAAGCTTTCTTT.

The V and J genes are TRBV30 and TRBJ1-2, with D possibly TRBD1 on 5 matching bases. This CDR3 region has 15 residues. The germline V and J ends were trimmed by 1 base and 0 bases, with 12 bases remaining between them. Germline V gene lookup returns CDR1 GTSNPN and CDR2 SVGIG (reference sequence). This CDR3 is CAWSGYRYSNYGYTF. The CDR3 DNA reads TGTGCCTGGAGTGGGTACAGGTATTCTAACTATGGCTACACCTTC.

This clone was seen once. V usage is TRBV4-3 and J usage is TRBJ1-2, with 8 bases fitting TRBD1. CDR3 size: 13 residues. Germline V CDR1 and CDR2: LGHNA, YSLEER. V trimming: 4 bases; J trimming: 10 bases; junction bases outside the gene matches: 8. The CDR3 nucleotides read TGCGCCAGCAGCCCGACAGGGGCCACTGACTACACCTTC. Translating it yields CASSPTGATDYTF.

The chain uses TRBV9 and TRBJ2-7; D possibly corresponds to TRBD2 (5 bases). Germline CDR1 reads SGDLS; CDR2 reads YYNGEE. This CDR3 comprises 12 residues. Trimming pared 3 bases from V and 6 bases from J, leaving 10 bases between. The CDR3 DNA reads as TGTGCCAGCAGCGGAACTAGATCCGAGCAGTACTTC. It translates to CASSGTRSEQYF. Drawing the rest from reference TRBV9 and TRBJ2-7, the complete variable domain is DSGVTQTPKHLITATGQRVTLRCSPRSGDLSVYWYQQSLDQGLQFLIQYYNGEERAKGNILERFSAQQFPDLHSELNLSSLELGDSALYFCASSGTRSEQYFGPGTRLTVT.

The DNA for the CDR3 is TGCGCCAGCAGTGAAGGACAGGGTAAATCTGAACTGTTTTTT. Translated, it gives CASSEGQGKSELFF. J is TRBJ1-4 and V is TRBV10-2, with 8 bases matching TRBD1. The CDR3 contains 14 residues. In germline, CDR1 is WSHSY, CDR2 SAAADI. The ends lost 3 bases at V and 12 bases at J; junction bases unmatched: 9.

This clone occurred once. V usage is TRBV18 and J usage is TRBJ1-2, with TRBD1 matching 12 bases. The CDR3 sequence is 14 residues long. Germline-derived CDR1 and CDR2 are KGHSH and LQKENI. Trimming cost V 10 bases and J 8 bases; bases outside gene matches: 11. CDR3 residues: CATGTGGPTGGYTF. The CDR3 region has the DNA TGTGCCACCGGGACAGGGGGCCCGACGGGGGGCTACACCTTC.

This clone has just one count. The V gene is TRBV30, the J gene TRBJ2-1; D is undetermined. V was clipped by 2 bases and J by 6 bases, with 5 bases between them. Germline assignment: CDR1 GTSNPN and CDR2 SVGIG (reference sequence). There are 11 residues in the CDR3. The CDR3, as DNA: TGTGCCTGGAGTTTCCTCAATGAGCAGTTCTTC. Amino acid sequence: CAWSFLNEQFF. The full variable domain, rest sourced from reference TRBV30 and TRBJ2-1, is SQTIHQWPATLVQPVGSPLSLECTVEGTSNPNLYWYRQAAGRGLQLLFYSVGIGQISSEVPQNLSASRPQDRQFILSSKKLLLSDSGFYLCAWSFLNEQFFGPGTRLTVL.

The chain carries TRBV6-1 and TRBJ1-5; D possibly corresponds to TRBD1 (6 bases). From germline, CDR1 is MNHNS and CDR2 SASEGT. The CDR3 is made up of 18 amino acids. V gave up 4 bases and J gave up 0 bases, with 19 bases separating them. The CDR3 DNA reads as TGTGCCAGCAGTGTAACCCGGGACAAGCCTTATAGCAATCAGCCCCAGCATTTT. This sequence encodes CASSVTRDKPYSNQPQHF.

This chain connects TRBV6-2 or TRBV6-3 to TRBJ1-1; D might be TRBD1 (5 bases). The CDR3 extends over 14 amino acids. The germline V and J ends were trimmed by 6 bases and 0 bases, with 11 bases remaining between them. Looked up from germline, CDR1 is MNHEY and CDR2 is SVGEGT. CDR3 sequence: CASSSGVLNTEAFF. The CDR3 nucleotides read TGTGCCAGCAGCTCGGGGGTATTGAACACTGAAGCTTTCTTT.

J is TRBJ2-3 and V is TRBV11-2; 8 bases are a match to TRBD2. V dropped 2 bases and J dropped 4; count of bases not matched to a gene: 11. The germline gives CDR1 SGHAT, CDR2 FQNNGV. The CDR3 consists of 17 residues. The CDR3 DNA sequence: TGTGCCAGCAGCTTATATATCGCGGGACTAGTTCCAGATACGCAGTATTTT. Its protein product is CASSLYIAGLVPDTQYF.

This clone occurred once. V is TRBV5-4 and J is TRBJ2-7, with 9 positions matching TRBD2. In germline, CDR1 is SGHNT, CDR2 YYREEE (reference sequence). The V and J ends lost 0 bases and 5 bases, in that order; junction bases with no gene match: 6. This CDR3 is built from 15 residues. The DNA for the CDR3 is TGTGCCAGCAGCTTGGGTGCGGGGGGGCCCAACGAGCAGTACTTC. It codes for CASSLGAGGPNEQYF.

The chain carries TRBV7-2 and TRBJ2-7; TRBD2 is a possible D gene (6 bases). Deletions cut 1 base from V and 3 bases from J, with 13 bases between. The CDR3 extends over 15 amino acids. Germline V gene sequence: CDR1 SGHTA, CDR2 FQGNSA. Here the CDR3 DNA reads TGTGCCAGCAGCTTAGTCGCGACTAGTGGCTACGAGCAGTACTTC. Translation: CASSLVATSGYEQYF.

The chain is built from TRBV14 and TRBJ1-2; D is possibly TRBD1 (5 bases). From germline, CDR1 is SGHDN and CDR2 FVKESK. The CDR3 covers 13 residues. Trimming left V 4 bases short and J 8 bases short, with 14 bases between. The CDR3 nucleotides read TGTGCCAGCAGCCCCGCAGGGATCCAGGGCTACACCTTC. Translating it yields CASSPAGIQGYTF.

V and J are TRBV5-1 and TRBJ1-1, with 8 bases aligning to TRBD1. The germline CDR1 and CDR2 sequences are SGHRS and YFSETQ. Unmatched junction bases numbered 10, after V lost 4 bases and J lost 5 bases. The CDR3 contains 15 residues. CDR3 in amino acids: CASSVGQGRGTEAFF. In DNA, the CDR3 is TGCGCCAGCAGCGTCGGACAGGGAAGAGGGACTGAAGCTTTCTTT. The complete variable domain, with remaining parts taken from reference TRBV5-1 and TRBJ1-1, reads KAGVTQTPRYLIKTRGQQVTLSCSPISGHRSVSWYQQTPGQGLQFLFEYFSETQRNKGNFPGRFSGRQFSNSRSEMNVSTLELGDSALYLCASSVGQGRGTEAFFGQGTRLTVV.